These T cell receptor beta chains were read from a single sample in a study of cytomegalovirus exposure and HLA in healthy donors. Assay: immunoSEQ multiplex PCR; the TCRdb copy retains only in-frame clones and omits some. The sample shows approximately 300,000 clones, 87% of them seen only once. The sequencing sample was made of PBMCs. Receptor source: a woman younger than 45 in good health and CMV-seropositive. The conserved cysteine and the conserved F or W are not part of the CDR3 here. A D gene is named only where the DNA matches it firmly.

v_gene | d_gene | CDR3aa
TRBV28 | . | ASSLADDSGNTIY
TRBV7-3 | . | ASSLTPQGSEQF
TRBV9 | TRBD1 | ASSGGQINQPQH
TRBV30 | . | AWGLTSETQY
TRBV2 | . | ASSEGYSVNYGYT
TRBV27 | TRBD1 | ASSTRDRAIPSSYEQY
TRBV5-6 | . | ASSLPSRDPDTQY
TRBV19 | TRBD2 | ASSKREHVADEQF
TRBV10-3 | . | AISEKENTEAF
TRBV28 | TRBD1 | ASSWGTGGSPLH
TRBV10-2 | TRBD2 | ASSEFGAGLAGIITYEQY
TRBV15 | . | ATSRGQDLITGELF
TRBV6-5 | . | ASSYYAGGAEAF
TRBV19 | . | ASSMKPGGTGELF
TRBV19 | . | ASRSTRQNQPQH
TRBV28 | . | ASRTVLGSNQPQH
TRBV7-2 | . | ASSSGRVTTEAF
TRBV5-1 | . | ASSLVGVGIDEQY
TRBV4-2 | . | ASTQSGSGAYEQY
TRBV5-6 | . | ASSLLAYEQY
TRBV10-3 | . | AISESGQGNQPQH
TRBV28 | . | ASSLSLPNTEAF
TRBV5-1 | . | ASSFNTDTEAF
TRBV4-3 | . | ASSQDPIGGRNQPQH
TRBV11-2 | TRBD1 | ASSLSTGQETQY
TRBV28 | . | ASSLYQGEKLF
TRBV29-1 | TRBD1 | SASDRGLNTEAF
TRBV28 | . | ASSTPDPSGNTIY
TRBV29-1 | TRBD2 | SVEDPLAGGGADTQY
TRBV27 | . | ASSSPGATEAF
TRBV7-3 | TRBD1 | ASSSDRGDEQY